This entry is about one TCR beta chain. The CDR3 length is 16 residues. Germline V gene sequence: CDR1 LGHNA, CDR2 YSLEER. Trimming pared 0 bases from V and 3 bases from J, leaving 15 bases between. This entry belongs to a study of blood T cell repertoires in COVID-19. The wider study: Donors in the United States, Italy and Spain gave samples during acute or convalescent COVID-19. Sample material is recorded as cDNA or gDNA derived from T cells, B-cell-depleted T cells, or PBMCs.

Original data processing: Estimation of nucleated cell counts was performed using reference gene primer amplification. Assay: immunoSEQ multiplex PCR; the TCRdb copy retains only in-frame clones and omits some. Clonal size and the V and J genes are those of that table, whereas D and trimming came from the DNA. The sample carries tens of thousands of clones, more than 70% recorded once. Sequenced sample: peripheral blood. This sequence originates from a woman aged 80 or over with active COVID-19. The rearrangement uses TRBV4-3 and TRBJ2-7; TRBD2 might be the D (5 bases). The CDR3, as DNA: TGCGCCAGCAGCCAAGATGAGGGCCGGTCCTACTACGAGCAGTACTTC. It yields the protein CASSQDEGRSYYEQYF.